The 15 T cell receptor beta chains given below trace back to one sample, sequenced in a study of vaccination and CD4 T cells after COVID-19. Treatment reported: roughly nine-day PBMC culture with coronavirus spike peptide pools or control peptides (ViraFEST assay). Oncomine TCR Beta short-read sequencing was applied to DNA from cultured CD4+ T cells. Each CDR3 protein gets one entry after TCRdb re-called the PCR reads with MiXCR. The sample includes roughly 15,000 distinct CDR3 sequences, roughly 55% seen only once; the top ten take approximately 16%. No antigen is known for these receptors. Input material: CD4+ T cells from blood, cultured in vitro. These TCRs come from a human donor who had recovered from COVID-19.

The rearrangement uses TRBV28 and TRBJ1-2; D is unresolved. Germline V lookup: CDR1 MDHEN, CDR2 SYDVKM. The CDR3 sequence is 13 residues long. Trimming stripped 6 bases from V and 8 bases from J, with 16 bases between. CDR3 in DNA: TGTGCCAGCAGCGTCGGGCGCGAACAGGGCTACACCTTC. This codes for CASSVGREQGYTF.

V usage is TRBV7-3 and J usage is TRBJ2-2, with 9 nucleotides matching TRBD1. Germline trimming cut 5 bases from V and 6 bases from J; bases unmatched to any gene: 7. Germline CDR1 is SGHTA and CDR2 is FQGTGA. The CDR3 has 15 residues. CDR3 in DNA: TGTGCCAGCAGCAGGCCGGGACAGGGCCCCGGGGAGCTGTTTTTT. Amino acids: CASSRPGQGPGELFF.

The gene calls are TRBV28 and TRBJ2-3, with D perhaps being TRBD1 or TRBD2 (5 bases each). Germline loops: CDR1 MDHEN, CDR2 SYDVKM. V dropped 6 bases and J dropped 0 bases, with 22 bases sitting between them. This CDR3 region has 18 residues. The CDR3 nucleotides are TGTGCCAGCAGCACCGTGTTACGGGGCTTTCTTAGCACAGATACGCAGTATTTT. Residues: CASSTVLRGFLSTDTQYF.

The chain carries TRBV2 and TRBJ2-1; D might be TRBD1 or TRBD2, each matching 6 bases. The CDR3 spans 17 residues. Per the germline V gene, CDR1 is SNHLY and CDR2 is FYNNEI. Between the trimmed V and J ends, which lost 4 bases and 2 bases, there was a span of 18 bases. The CDR3 loop is CASSVEGQRAAYNEQFF. The CDR3 bases are TGTGCCAGCAGTGTGGAGGGACAACGGGCCGCCTACAATGAGCAGTTCTTC.

The chain links TRBV5-8 to TRBJ1-6; D may be TRBD1 (5 bases). Trimming took off 5 bases at V and 9 bases at J, with 15 bases between the two ends. Looked up from germline, CDR1 is SGHTS and CDR2 is YDEGEE. There are 14 residues in the CDR3. The CDR3: CASSSRAGFSPLHF. CDR3 DNA sequence: TGTGCCAGCAGTTCCCGGGCAGGGTTTTCACCCCTCCACTTT.

The chain uses TRBV10-3 and TRBJ2-3; 13 bases fit TRBD2. The V gene's germline CDR1 is ENHRY and CDR2 SYGVKD. Germline trimming cut 10 bases from V and 4 bases from J; bases unmatched to any gene: 8. The CDR3 contains 15 residues. This CDR3 is CATKPTSGRSDTQYF. The DNA of the CDR3 is TGTGCCACTAAACCGACTAGCGGGAGGTCAGATACGCAGTATTTT.

The chain uses TRBV20-1 and TRBJ1-2; D is uncertain. V was clipped by 6 bases and J by 8 bases, with 13 bases between them. The germline gives CDR1 DFQATT, CDR2 SNEGSKA (reference sequence). This CDR3 is 11 amino acids long. The CDR3 nucleotides are TGCAGTGCCGAGAGGGCGGGAGGCTACACCTTC. It codes for CSAERAGGYTF.

The chain uses TRBV10-3 and TRBJ2-7; 8 bases are a match to TRBD1. The V segment lost 6 bases and the J segment 6 bases; nucleotides outside the gene matches: 13. CDR1 and CDR2 from the germline V gene are ENHRY and SYGVKD. The CDR3 covers 15 residues. In DNA form, the CDR3 reads TGTGCCATCAGAAGCCAAGGACAGGGCGCTACCGAGCAGTACTTC. Protein: CAIRSQGQGATEQYF.

This clonotype was recorded a few times. The chain links TRBV20-1 to TRBJ2-1; 8 nucleotides align to TRBD1. Germline CDR1 DFQATT, CDR2 SNEGSKA (reference sequence). V dropped 5 bases and J dropped 4; count of bases not matched to a gene: 4. The CDR3 is 13 amino acids. The chain's CDR3 is CSALGTGYNEQFF. CDR3 in DNA: TGCAGTGCTCTAGGGACAGGTTACAATGAGCAGTTCTTC.

The count of this clonotype is one. The chain carries TRBV28 and TRBJ2-3; D possibly corresponds to TRBD1 (7 bases). CDR3 length: 15 residues. V was pared by 7 bases and J by 4 bases, with 18 bases between. The germline V gene encodes CDR1 MDHEN and CDR2 SYDVKM. Here the CDR3 reads CASIVGGTAADTQYF. CDR3 in DNA: TGTGCCAGCATAGTCGGCGGGACAGCGGCAGATACGCAGTATTTT.

V is TRBV2 and J is TRBJ2-5; the D is unclear. Trimming pared 2 bases from V and 0 bases from J, leaving 10 bases between. Germline CDR1 and CDR2: SNHLY and FYNNEI. The CDR3 is 15 residues long. CDR3 protein: CASSELRVYQETQYF. The CDR3, as DNA: TGTGCCAGCAGTGAACTCAGAGTGTACCAAGAGACCCAGTACTTC.

This chain connects TRBV20-1 to TRBJ2-4, with a tentative D call TRBD1 (5 bases). Germline values: CDR1 DFQATT, CDR2 SNEGSKA (reference sequence). Trimming pared 7 bases from V and 8 bases from J, leaving 15 bases between. This CDR3 has 12 residues. The CDR3 DNA is TGCAGTGTCCCTCCCAGGGCGGACATTCAGTACTTC. As protein: CSVPPRADIQYF.

V gene TRBV30 combines with J gene TRBJ1-2; possible D gene TRBD1, 6 bases. The CDR3 runs 12 residues. The germline V gene has CDR1 GTSNPN and CDR2 SVGIG (reference sequence). The V gene lost 4 bases and the J gene lost 8 bases, with 14 bases spanning the gap. CDR3 nucleotide sequence: TGTGCCTGGACTCTGGGGGCCGGAGGCTACACCTTC. Its protein product is CAWTLGAGGYTF.

The rearrangement uses TRBV19 and TRBJ2-7; 8 bases match TRBD2. Germline lookup yields CDR1 LNHDA and CDR2 SQIVND (reference sequence). The CDR3 runs 12 residues. With V trimmed by 7 bases and J by 7 bases, 6 bases remained unmatched. The chain's CDR3 is CASTAGGLEQYF. CDR3 nucleotides: TGTGCCAGTACGGCGGGAGGTTTGGAGCAGTACTTC.

The V and J genes are TRBV28 and TRBJ2-2; 7 nucleotides match TRBD2. V gave up 3 bases and J gave up 4 bases; unmatched junction bases: 5. The CDR3 extends over 15 amino acids. Germline loops: CDR1 MDHEN, CDR2 SYDVKM. The CDR3 DNA follows: TGTGCCAGCAGTTTTGCCAGGGAGGGCACCGGGGAGCTGTTTTTT. Protein product: CASSFAREGTGELFF.